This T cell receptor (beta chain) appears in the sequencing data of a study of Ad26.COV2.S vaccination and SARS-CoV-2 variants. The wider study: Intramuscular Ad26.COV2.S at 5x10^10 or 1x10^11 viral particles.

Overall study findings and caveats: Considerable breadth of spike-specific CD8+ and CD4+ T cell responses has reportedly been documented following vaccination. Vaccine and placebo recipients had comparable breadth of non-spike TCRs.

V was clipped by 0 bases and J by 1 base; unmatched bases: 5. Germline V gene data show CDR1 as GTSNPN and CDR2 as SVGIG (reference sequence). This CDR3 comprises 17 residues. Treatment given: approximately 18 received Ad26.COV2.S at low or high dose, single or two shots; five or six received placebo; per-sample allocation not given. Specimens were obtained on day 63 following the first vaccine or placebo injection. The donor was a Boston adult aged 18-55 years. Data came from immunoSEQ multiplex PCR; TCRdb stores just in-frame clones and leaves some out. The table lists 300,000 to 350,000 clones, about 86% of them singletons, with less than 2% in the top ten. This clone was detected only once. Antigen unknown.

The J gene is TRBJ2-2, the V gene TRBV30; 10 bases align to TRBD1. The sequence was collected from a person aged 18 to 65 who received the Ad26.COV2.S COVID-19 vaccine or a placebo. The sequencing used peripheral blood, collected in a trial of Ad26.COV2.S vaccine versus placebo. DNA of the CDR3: TGTGCCTGGAGTGTAGATCGGACAGGGGGGAACACCGGGGAGCTGTTTTTT. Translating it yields CAWSVDRTGGNTGELFF.